This is a list of T cell receptor beta chains from one sample in a study of siplizumab effects on memory and regulatory T cells. The repertoire was sequenced with immunoSEQ multiplex PCR; TCRdb's copy has only in-frame clones and lacks some. The top ten hold around 0.73% of the sample, which has about 100,000 clones, about 90% seen once. Sequencing was carried out using Tregs sorted from blood. The receptors were sampled from a human donor in good health. The CDR3 runs from the conserved cysteine through the conserved F or W. D genes are given only for firm matches. Size values are once, few and many counts, or a class for expanded clones, and some rows have none.

TRBJ2-3 | - | TRBD1 | TRBV2 | CASRHRGPTDTQYF | TGTGCCAGCAGGCACAGGGGGCCCACAGATACGCAGTATTTT
TRBJ1-5 | once | - | TRBV7-2 | CASSSFNQPQHF | TGTGCCAGCAGCTCGTTCAATCAGCCCCAGCATTTT
TRBJ2-5 | - | - | TRBV19 | CASSIIGGMETQYF | TGTGCCAGTAGTATAATTGGGGGCATGGAGACCCAGTACTTC
TRBJ1-5 | - | TRBD1 | TRBV5-8 | CAGSPVGPGGQERNQPQHF | TGTGCCGGCAGCCCTGTGGGGCCGGGGGGACAGGAACGCAATCAGCCCCAGCATTTT
TRBJ2-5 | once | - | TRBV11-1 | CASSFNSGTQETQYF | TGTGCCAGCAGCTTTAATAGCGGTACCCAAGAGACCCAGTACTTC
TRBJ2-1 | - | - | TRBV5-6 | CASSYPYNEQFF | TGTGCCAGCAGCTACCCTTACAATGAGCAGTTCTTC
TRBJ1-5 | - | TRBD1 | TRBV6-1 | CASSRQGGNQPQHF | TGTGCCAGCAGTCGACAGGGGGGCAATCAGCCCCAGCATTTT
TRBJ2-7 | - | - | TRBV7-2 | CASSFGGNYEQYF | TGTGCCAGCAGCTTCGGCGGGAACTACGAGCAGTACTTC
TRBJ2-7 | - | TRBD2 | TRBV5-4 | CASSLGGRSYEQYF | TGTGCCAGCAGCTTAGGCGGGAGGTCCTACGAGCAGTACTTC
TRBJ1-1 | - | - | TRBV6-6 | CASSYRSNTEAFF | TGTGCCAGCAGTTATCGGTCAAACACTGAAGCTTTCTTT
TRBJ2-7 | - | TRBD1 | TRBV7-7 | CASSFGTASEQYF | TGTGCTAGCAGCTTCGGGACAGCGTCCGAGCAGTACTTC
TRBJ2-3 | - | - | TRBV5-1 | CASSLGASTSTQYF | TGCGCCAGCAGCTTGGGGGCCTCCACTTCTACGCAGTATTTT
TRBJ2-7 | once | - | TRBV6-6 | CASSYERGVKIYEQYF | TGTGCCAGCAGTTACGAGAGGGGAGTTAAGATCTACGAGCAGTACTTC
TRBJ2-1 | - | TRBD2 | TRBV6-1 | CASSQTSGFYNEQFF | TGTGCCAGCAGCCAAACTAGCGGTTTCTACAATGAGCAGTTCTTC
TRBJ2-4 | - | TRBD1 | TRBV7-2 | CASSLTSFGTGSDIQYF | TGTGCCAGCAGCTTAACTTCATTTGGGACAGGGTCGGACATTCAGTACTTC
TRBJ2-1 | once | TRBD1 | TRBV7-9 | CASTSGQASYNEQFF | TGTGCCAGCACCTCGGGACAGGCCAGCTACAATGAGCAGTTCTTC
TRBJ1-5 | - | TRBD1 | TRBV6-1 | CASRTGGLSNQPQHF | TGTGCCAGCAGAACAGGGGGATTAAGCAATCAGCCCCAGCATTTT
TRBJ1-1 | - | - | TRBV20-1 | CSAPSSTEAFF | TGCAGTGCCCCGTCATCCACTGAAGCTTTCTTT
TRBJ2-4 | once | - | TRBV5-1 | CASSPQGIPSKNIQYF | TGCGCCAGCAGCCCTCAGGGGATACCTTCCAAAAACATTCAGTACTTC
TRBJ1-5 | few | TRBD1 | TRBV2 | CASRWTGGAHQPQHF | TGTGCCAGCAGGTGGACAGGGGGCGCACATCAGCCCCAGCATTTT
TRBJ2-1 | - | - | TRBV19 | CASSYGLYSYNEQFF | TGTGCCAGTAGTTATGGGCTGTACTCCTACAATGAGCAGTTCTTC
TRBJ2-7 | - | TRBD2 | TRBV19 | CASGGASGTYEQYF | TGTGCCAGTGGCGGGGCTAGCGGGACCTACGAGCAGTACTTC
TRBJ2-1 | - | TRBD2 | TRBV7-6 | CASSLAGAPYNEQFF | TGTGCCAGCAGCTTGGCGGGAGCCCCCTACAATGAGCAGTTCTTC
TRBJ2-2 | - | TRBD2 | TRBV6-1 | CASIGTSAPGELFF | TGTGCCAGCATAGGGACTAGCGCACCCGGGGAGCTGTTTTTT
TRBJ2-5 | - | - | TRBV5-6 | CASSLVGSETQYF | TGTGCCAGCAGCTTGGTAGGGTCAGAGACCCAGTACTTC